A single sample is the source of the 3 T cell receptor beta chains below, sequenced in a study of blood T cell repertoires in COVID-19. Measured with immunoSEQ multiplex PCR; TCRdb has only the in-frame clones, and not every one. The top ten hold approximately 4% of the sample, which has under 300,000 clones, more than 65% seen once. The sequenced sample was peripheral blood. The source of these receptors is a woman aged 40 to 49 with active or convalescent COVID-19.

The V and J genes are TRBV9 and TRBJ1-5; 7 bases are a match to TRBD1. The germline CDR1 and CDR2 sequences are SGDLS and YYNGEE. The V gene end was trimmed by 0 bases and the J gene end by 1 base; junction bases not matched to a gene: 1. The CDR3 spans 15 residues. The chain's CDR3 is CASSVGQGSNQPQHF. CDR3 DNA sequence: TGTGCCAGCAGCGTAGGACAGGGAAGCAATCAGCCCCAGCATTTT.

This chain joins TRBV11-2 and TRBJ2-5; 9 nucleotides match TRBD2. Germline values: CDR1 SGHAT, CDR2 FQNNGV. The CDR3 extends over 15 amino acids. Germline trimming cut 2 bases from V and 4 bases from J; bases unmatched to any gene: 5. The CDR3 spells CASSLRGGAGETQYF. As DNA, the CDR3 is TGTGCCAGCAGCTTACGCGGGGGGGCCGGAGAGACCCAGTACTTC.

The chain couples TRBV5-6 to TRBJ2-6, with D tentatively TRBD1 (6 bases). With 2 bases removed from V and 0 bases from J, the gap between germline ends came to 15 bases. The CDR3 runs to 18 residues. Germline-derived CDR1 and CDR2 are SGHDT and YYEEEE. The CDR3 nucleotides read TGTGCCAGCAGCTTTTTATACAGGGTATCCTCTGGGGCCAACGTCCTGACTTTC. Translating it yields CASSFLYRVSSGANVLTF.